This entry describes one TCR beta chain. The antigen is not known. One end of the junction is discordant with germline, which a read error may explain. Profiled with immunoSEQ multiplex PCR; TCRdb holds only in-frame clones, not every one. In the table there are about 9,500 clones, approximately 68% of which are singletons. The data are from a study of early stage breast cancer tumors. At the level of the study: Most invasive tumors, about 75% of the 16, were ER+/PR+/HER2-. Average read coverage per sample was approximately 10-fold.

The CDR3 is 17 amino acids. Overall study findings and caveats: Compared with adjacent normal breast, tumors showed about 2.3-fold denser, more clonal T cells. Unsorted bulk genomic DNA sequencing lacked pairing and functional marker data.

The specimen sequenced was breast tumor tissue. The sequence was obtained from a person between 45 and 65 years old with breast cancer. The rearrangement uses TRBV23-1 and TRBJ2-5, with 10 bases fitting TRBD2. TRBV23-1 falls under the ORF class, with uncertain function. The CDR3 loop is CVSSPAVAGGEGKTQYF. The CDR3 bases are TGCGTCAGCAGTCCCGCGGTAGCGGGAGGAGAGGGAAAGACCCAGTACTTC.